A single sample gave rise to the 25 T cell receptor beta chains below, sequenced in a study of blood T cell repertoires in COVID-19. Some clones are missing from TCRdb's copy, which holds only in-frame ones; the method was immunoSEQ multiplex PCR. The table has about 170,000 clones, roughly 86% seen once. Sequencing was performed on peripheral blood. The origin of the receptors is a woman of 80 years or more with COVID-19, enrolled during active disease.

The chain is built from TRBV6-2 or TRBV6-3 and TRBJ2-5; 9 bases fit TRBD2. CDR1 and CDR2 (germline): MNHEY, SVGEGT. Unmatched junction bases numbered 10, after V lost 3 bases and J lost 5 bases. The CDR3 spans 16 residues. CDR3 nucleotide sequence: TGTGCCAGCAGTTATCCTTTAGCGGGGGTGGATGAGACCCAGTACTTC. It encodes CASSYPLAGVDETQYF.

CDR3 coding DNA: TGTGCCAGCAGTTTATCGCGACAGATGGTGAAAGGCTACACCTTC. It encodes CASSLSRQMVKGYTF. The chain employs TRBV27 and TRBJ1-2; a possible D gene is TRBD1 (5 bases). In germline, CDR1 is MNHEY, CDR2 SMNVEV (reference sequence). V was shortened by 0 bases and J by 8 bases, with 16 bases between the two germline ends. The CDR3 runs 15 residues.

The chain employs TRBV9 and TRBJ2-7, with D perhaps matching TRBD2 (6 bases). Germline-derived CDR1 and CDR2 are SGDLS and YYNGEE. This CDR3 region has 13 residues. Trimming took off 0 bases at V and 5 bases at J, with 9 bases between the two ends. The CDR3 here is CASSVGLAHEQYF. CDR3 sequence (DNA): TGTGCCAGCAGCGTAGGGCTAGCGCACGAGCAGTACTTC.

V usage is TRBV6-1 and J usage is TRBJ2-1, with 10 nucleotides matching TRBD2. V dropped 3 bases and J dropped 4; count of bases not matched to a gene: 3. The CDR3 has 15 amino acids. CDR1 is MNHNS and CDR2 is SASEGT in the germline V gene. The CDR3 DNA reads as TGTGCCAGCAGTGACACTAGCGGGGCGTACAATGAGCAGTTCTTC. The encoded protein is CASSDTSGAYNEQFF.

The chain recombines TRBV7-2 with TRBJ2-5; 8 positions match TRBD2. The CDR3 has 16 residues. V shed 4 bases and J 3 bases; nucleotides not matched to a gene: 10. CDR1 SGHTA and CDR2 FQGNSA come from the germline V gene. As DNA, the CDR3 is TGTGCCAGCAGCTCCCCTCATTTAGCGGGGAAAGAGACCCAGTACTTC. Its translation: CASSSPHLAGKETQYF. The whole variable domain, filled in from reference TRBV7-2 and TRBJ2-5, reads GAGVSQSPSNKVTEKGKDVELRCDPISGHTALYWYRQSLGQGLEFLIYFQGNSAPDKSGLPSDRFSAERTGGSVSTLTIQRTQQEDSAVYLCASSSPHLAGKETQYFGPGTRLLVL.

This chain uses TRBV6-5 with TRBJ2-7; the match to TRBD2 covers 7 bases. Per the germline V gene, CDR1 is MNHEY and CDR2 is SVGAGI. The junction had 3 bases not matched to a gene; V was cut back by 5 bases and J by 2 bases. There are 13 residues in the CDR3. CDR3 sequence: CASSPGLTYEQYF. DNA of the CDR3: TGTGCCAGCAGTCCGGGACTAACCTACGAGCAGTACTTC.

V usage is TRBV3-1 (or the pseudogene TRBV3-2) and J usage is TRBJ2-7; 12 bases agree with TRBD2. The CDR3 is made up of 14 amino acids. The germline CDR1 and CDR2 sequences are LGHDT and YNNKEL (reference sequence). V trimming: 0 bases; J trimming: 12 bases; junction bases outside the gene matches: 6. CDR3 nucleotide sequence: TGTGCCAGCAGCCAAGATTCTAGCGGGAGGGCCCTGTACTTC. Amino acid sequence: CASSQDSSGRALYF.

The CDR3 loop is CASSFGQSIYGYTF. The CDR3 region has the DNA TGCGCCAGCAGCTTCGGACAGAGCATCTATGGCTACACCTTC. The chain uses TRBV5-1 and TRBJ1-2, with TRBD1 as a possible D gene (6 bases). Germline CDR1 and CDR2: SGHRS and YFSETQ. Trimming pared 2 bases from V and 4 bases from J, leaving 12 bases between. CDR3 length: 14 amino acids.

This sequence joins TRBV28 and TRBJ1-2; 7 bases line up with TRBD1. Trimming cost V 4 bases and J 3 bases; bases outside gene matches: 5. Looked up from germline, CDR1 is MDHEN and CDR2 is SYDVKM. The CDR3 is made up of 14 amino acids. The CDR3 loop reads CASSSGQYYYGYTF. The DNA of the CDR3 is TGTGCCAGCAGTTCGGGACAGTATTACTATGGCTACACCTTC.

V is TRBV12-3 or TRBV12-4 and J is TRBJ2-5; D is possibly TRBD2 (5 bases). V was trimmed by 5 bases and J by 4 bases, leaving 8 bases between them. The CDR3 sequence is 12 residues long. The CDR3 DNA is TGTGCCAGCAGTAACAGCGGAGAGACCCAGTACTTC. It translates to CASSNSGETQYF.

The chain uses TRBV30 and TRBJ2-7; 9 bases agree with TRBD1. CDR1 is GTSNPN, CDR2 SVGIG, per germline (reference sequence). V dropped 5 bases and J dropped 5; count of bases not matched to a gene: 4. This CDR3 region has 12 residues. For the CDR3, the DNA is TGTGCCTGGGGGACAGGGTTCAACGAGCAGTACTTC. As protein: CAWGTGFNEQYF.

In the case of this clone: The same CDR3 arises from other DNA sequences in this sample as well. The chain couples TRBV18 to TRBJ1-3; TRBD1 matches at 9 bases. This CDR3 contains 15 residues. Germline assignment: CDR1 KGHSH and CDR2 LQKENI. Losses at the gene ends were 3 bases for V and 0 bases for J; bases not matched to a gene: 0. The CDR3 DNA reads as TGTGCCAGCTCACCGGGACAGGGCTCTGGAAACACCATATATTTT. It specifies CASSPGQGSGNTIYF.

The chain joins TRBV5-1 to TRBJ2-1, with TRBD1 identical over 8 bases. This CDR3 region has 15 residues. From germline, CDR1 is SGHRS and CDR2 YFSETQ. After removal of 4 bases from V and 7 bases from J, the junction contained 10 bases not matched to a gene. The CDR3 reads CASSIDRGIRNEQFF. CDR3 bases: TGCGCCAGCAGCATCGACAGGGGTATACGGAATGAGCAGTTCTTC.

The rearrangement links TRBV11-3 to TRBJ2-2, with D unclear. The germline CDR1 and CDR2 sequences are SGHNT and YENEEA. The CDR3 length is 13 residues. Trimming shortened V by 8 bases and J by 1 base, and 8 bases separated the two germline ends. CDR3 DNA: TGTGCCAGCGCCGGTATGAACACCGGGGAGCTGTTTTTT. It is translated as CASAGMNTGELFF.

This chain joins TRBV27 and TRBJ1-5, with 7 bases that match TRBD1. CDR3 length: 14 residues. Trimming took 5 bases from V and 4 from J; bases not matched to a gene: 5. From germline, CDR1 is MNHEY and CDR2 SMNVEV (reference sequence). The CDR3 protein is CASSHQGGNQPQHF. In DNA, the CDR3 is TGTGCCAGCAGTCACCAGGGGGGAAATCAGCCCCAGCATTTT.

In its sample, this clone was seen a few times. The V and J genes are TRBV5-1 and TRBJ2-2; TRBD2 is a possible D gene (6 bases). V was shortened by 1 base and J by 6 bases, with 7 bases between the two germline ends. This CDR3 comprises 13 residues. Germline-derived CDR1 and CDR2 are SGHRS and YFSETQ. The DNA for the CDR3 is TGCGCCAGCAGCTTGTGGGAGGCCGGGGAGCTGTTTTTT. Translation: CASSLWEAGELFF.

The chain links TRBV7-2 to TRBJ2-7, with 7 bases fitting TRBD1. Germline CDR1 is SGHTA and CDR2 is FQGNSA. Trimming removed 4 bases from V and 0 bases from J; junction bases left unmatched: 6. The CDR3 runs to 15 residues. The CDR3 DNA reads TGTGCCAGCAGCTCCGGGACAGCCTTCTCCTACGAGCAGTACTTC. Its protein product is CASSSGTAFSYEQYF.

The chain uses TRBV30 and TRBJ1-5; 7 nucleotides align to TRBD1. The junction had 9 bases not matched to a gene; V was cut back by 4 bases and J by 6 bases. Germline V gene sequence: CDR1 GTSNPN, CDR2 SVGIG (reference sequence). The CDR3 consists of 14 residues. CDR3 residues: CAWNKGAQSQPQHF. As DNA, the CDR3 is TGTGCCTGGAACAAGGGGGCGCAAAGTCAGCCCCAGCATTTT. Supplemented by reference TRBV30 and TRBJ1-5, the full variable domain reads SQTIHQWPATLVQPVGSPLSLECTVEGTSNPNLYWYRQAAGRGLQLLFYSVGIGQISSEVPQNLSASRPQDRQFILSSKKLLLSDSGFYLCAWNKGAQSQPQHFGDGTRLSIL.

This sequence joins TRBV2 and TRBJ2-3, with TRBD2 matching over 14 bases. CDR3 length: 14 amino acids. From germline, CDR1 is SNHLY and CDR2 FYNNEI. V dropped 8 bases and J dropped 5; count of bases not matched to a gene: 3. CDR3 amino acids: CASVGTSGGDTQYF. In nucleotides, the CDR3 is TGTGCCAGCGTCGGGACTAGCGGGGGAGATACGCAGTATTTT.

This rearrangement joins TRBV11-2 to TRBJ2-3; tentatively, D is TRBD1 (5 bases). V lost 1 base, J lost 0 bases, and 14 bases lay in between. This CDR3 has 17 amino acids. CDR1 and CDR2 (germline): SGHAT, FQNNGV. The CDR3 DNA is TGTGCCAGCAGCTTAGGTCGTGGGGCTCTAAGCACAGATACGCAGTATTTT. It translates to CASSLGRGALSTDTQYF.

The V and J genes are TRBV7-8 and TRBJ2-1, with D hard to call. The CDR3 has 15 amino acids. The V gene's germline CDR1 is SGHVS and CDR2 FQNEAQ. V lost 3 bases to trimming and J lost 4 bases, with 13 bases between them. In DNA, the CDR3 is TGTGCCAGCAGCTTCCTCGCACTACCGTACAATGAGCAGTTCTTC. Protein: CASSFLALPYNEQFF.

The V and J genes are TRBV7-9 and TRBJ2-7; TRBD1 is a possible D gene (6 bases). The CDR3 loop spans 13 amino acids. Germline CDR1 and CDR2: SEHNR and FQNEAQ (reference sequence). Trimming removed 5 bases at V and 3 bases at J, with 11 bases between. This CDR3 is CASSPGVHYEQYF. The CDR3, as DNA: TGTGCCAGCAGCCCAGGGGTCCACTACGAGCAGTACTTC.

V usage is TRBV9 and J usage is TRBJ2-1; 9 nucleotides align to TRBD2. Germline V lookup: CDR1 SGDLS, CDR2 YYNGEE. The CDR3 extends over 24 amino acids. V was pared by 0 bases and J by 3 bases, with 28 bases of the junction left unmatched. In nucleotides, the CDR3 is TGTGCCAGCAGCGTAGGAAAGGGACTAGCACCTCCGGGTAGTTTAGTCAAGGTCTACAATGAGCAGTTCTTC. Translating gives CASSVGKGLAPPGSLVKVYNEQFF.

This clone has a handful of counts. The chain employs TRBV27 and TRBJ2-6; D not certain. Germline CDR1 and CDR2: MNHEY and SMNVEV (reference sequence). The CDR3 spans 14 residues. V was trimmed by 6 bases and J by 6 bases, leaving 12 bases between them. CDR3 nucleotide sequence: TGTGCCAGCAGCCCGAGAGGTCAGGCCAACGTCCTGACTTTC. Amino acids: CASSPRGQANVLTF. The full variable domain, completed using reference TRBV27 and TRBJ2-6, is EAQVTQNPRYLITVTGKKLTVTCSQNMNHEYMSWYRQDPGLGLRQIYYSMNVEVTDKGDVPEGYKVSRKEKRNFPLILESPSPNQTSLYFCASSPRGQANVLTFGAGSRLTVL.

V is TRBV6-2 or TRBV6-3 and J is TRBJ2-3; D may be TRBD2 (6 bases). V lost 5 bases and J 3 bases, leaving 9 bases between the germline ends. CDR3 length: 13 residues. Germline V lookup: CDR1 MNHEY, CDR2 SVGEGT. This CDR3 is CASSPRGTDTQYF. The DNA of the CDR3 is TGTGCCAGCAGTCCCCGGGGGACAGATACGCAGTATTTT.